The present T cell receptor (beta chain) was sequenced within a study of cytomegalovirus exposure and HLA in healthy donors. Regarding the study as a whole: A highly shared variant cluster was judged a likely technical artifact. Donors were assumed by presence/absence analyses to have roughly uniform sequencing depth.

CDR3 length: 12 amino acids. In germline, CDR1 is SGDLS, CDR2 YYNGEE. Between the trimmed V and J ends, which lost 4 bases and 2 bases, there was a span of 3 bases. A word on this clone: Its antigen is not identified.

As for the donors, each was a healthy bone marrow donor. The PCR made use of 60 Vbeta and 13 Jbeta primers. Here immunoSEQ multiplex PCR was the method, and the copy in TCRdb shows in-frame clones only, minus some. This sample has 85,000 to 120,000 clones, with roughly 82% found just once. This chain joins TRBV9 and TRBJ1-4; unclear D gene. This clonotype originated in a male donor in good health and CMV-seropositive. The sequenced material came from PBMCs. In nucleotides, the CDR3 is TGTGCCAGCAGCCGGACTAATGAAAAACTGTTTTTT. Residues: CASSRTNEKLFF.